The entry that follows covers one TCR beta chain sequence. Its specificity is unknown. This sample is part of a study of cytomegalovirus exposure and HLA in healthy donors. Study background: A subsequent analysis stated that the 120 validation repertoires were run on the same platform as the approximately 610 first-cohort repertoires.

Study-level findings and limits: TCR clusters originating in the first cohort tended to co-occur in the 120 validation repertoires, according to a later analysis. Cytomegalovirus association was assigned to some 160 TCR beta chains.

Using immunoSEQ multiplex PCR, the repertoire was profiled, and TCRdb retains in-frame clones only, with some absent. There are 80,000 to 100,000 clones in the sample; more than 75% occur only once, and 6.3% lies in the top ten. Sequences were obtained from PBMCs. The clonotype originates from a man aged 18 to 35 in good health and CMV-seropositive.

The CDR3 reads CASTRFDLNMNTEAFF. The CDR3 DNA follows: TGTGCCAGCACTAGGTTCGACCTTAACATGAACACTGAAGCTTTCTTT. This sequence joins TRBV2 and TRBJ1-1; no clear D gene. With 7 bases removed from V and 0 bases from J, the gap between germline ends came to 18 bases. The CDR3 is 16 amino acids. The germline V gene has CDR1 SNHLY and CDR2 FYNNEI.